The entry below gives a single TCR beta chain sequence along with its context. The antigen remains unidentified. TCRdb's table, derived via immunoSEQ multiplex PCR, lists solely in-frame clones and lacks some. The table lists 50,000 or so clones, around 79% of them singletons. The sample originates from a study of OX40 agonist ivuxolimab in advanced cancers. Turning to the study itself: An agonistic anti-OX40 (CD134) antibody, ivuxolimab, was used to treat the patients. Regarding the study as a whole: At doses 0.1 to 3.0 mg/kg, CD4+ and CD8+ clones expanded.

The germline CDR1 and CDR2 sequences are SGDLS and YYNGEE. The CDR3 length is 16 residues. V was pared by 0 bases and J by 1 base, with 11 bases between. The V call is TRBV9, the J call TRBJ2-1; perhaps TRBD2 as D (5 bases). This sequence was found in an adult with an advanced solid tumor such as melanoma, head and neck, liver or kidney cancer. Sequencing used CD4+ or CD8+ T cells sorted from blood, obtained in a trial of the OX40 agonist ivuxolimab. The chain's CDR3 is CASSVVAGGSYNEQFF. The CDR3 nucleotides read TGTGCCAGCAGCGTAGTGGCGGGCGGTTCCTACAATGAGCAGTTCTTC.